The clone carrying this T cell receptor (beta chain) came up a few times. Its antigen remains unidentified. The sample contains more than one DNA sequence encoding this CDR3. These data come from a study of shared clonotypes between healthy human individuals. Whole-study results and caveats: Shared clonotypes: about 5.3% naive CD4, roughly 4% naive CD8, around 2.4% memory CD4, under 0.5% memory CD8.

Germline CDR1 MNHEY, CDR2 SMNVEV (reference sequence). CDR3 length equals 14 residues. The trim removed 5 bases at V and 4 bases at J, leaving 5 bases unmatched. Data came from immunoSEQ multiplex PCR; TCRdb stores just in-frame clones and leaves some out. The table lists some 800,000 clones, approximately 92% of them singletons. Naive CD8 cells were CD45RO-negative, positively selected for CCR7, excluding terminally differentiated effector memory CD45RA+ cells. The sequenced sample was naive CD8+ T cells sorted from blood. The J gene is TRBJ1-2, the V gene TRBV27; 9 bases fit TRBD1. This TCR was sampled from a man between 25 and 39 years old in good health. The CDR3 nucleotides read TGTGCCAGCAGTCCGGGACAGGGTGGCTATGGCTACACCTTC. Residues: CASSPGQGGYGYTF.